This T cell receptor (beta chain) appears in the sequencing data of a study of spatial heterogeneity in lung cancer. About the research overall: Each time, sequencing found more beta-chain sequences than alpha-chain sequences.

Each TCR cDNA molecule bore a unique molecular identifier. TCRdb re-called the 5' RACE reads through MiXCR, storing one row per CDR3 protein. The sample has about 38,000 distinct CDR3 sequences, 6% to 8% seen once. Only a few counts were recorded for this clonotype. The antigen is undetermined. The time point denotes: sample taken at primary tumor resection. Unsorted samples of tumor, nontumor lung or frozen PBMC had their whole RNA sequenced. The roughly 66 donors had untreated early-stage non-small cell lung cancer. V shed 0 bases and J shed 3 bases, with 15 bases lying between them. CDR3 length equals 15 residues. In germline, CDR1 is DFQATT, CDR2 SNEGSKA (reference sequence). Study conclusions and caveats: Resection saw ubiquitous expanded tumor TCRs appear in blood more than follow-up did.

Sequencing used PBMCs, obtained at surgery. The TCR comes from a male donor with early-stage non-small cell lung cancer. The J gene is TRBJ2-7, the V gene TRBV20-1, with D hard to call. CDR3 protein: CSARDRQAFDYEQYF. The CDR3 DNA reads TGCAGTGCTAGAGATCGCCAAGCCTTCGACTACGAGCAGTACTTC.